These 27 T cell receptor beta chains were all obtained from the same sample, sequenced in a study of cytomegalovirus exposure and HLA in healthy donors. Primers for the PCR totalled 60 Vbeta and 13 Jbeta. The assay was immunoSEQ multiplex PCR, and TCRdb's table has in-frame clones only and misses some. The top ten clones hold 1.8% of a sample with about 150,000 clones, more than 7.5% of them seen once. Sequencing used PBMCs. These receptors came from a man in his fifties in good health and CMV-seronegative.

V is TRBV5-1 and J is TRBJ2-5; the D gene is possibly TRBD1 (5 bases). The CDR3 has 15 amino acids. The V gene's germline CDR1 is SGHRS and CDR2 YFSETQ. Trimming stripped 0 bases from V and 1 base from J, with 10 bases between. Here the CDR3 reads CASSLDDSPQETQYF. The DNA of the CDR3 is TGCGCCAGCAGCTTGGATGACAGTCCCCAAGAGACCCAGTACTTC.

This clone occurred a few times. The CDR3 loop is CASSSTGFSTDTQYF. CDR3 in DNA: TGTGCCAGCAGCTCGACAGGATTTAGCACAGATACGCAGTATTTT. The J gene is TRBJ2-3, the V gene TRBV7-2; weak D call: TRBD1 (6 bases). Trimming cost V 4 bases and J 0 bases, with 11 bases left between them. Germline CDR1 and CDR2: SGHTA and FQGNSA. The length of the CDR3 is 15 residues.

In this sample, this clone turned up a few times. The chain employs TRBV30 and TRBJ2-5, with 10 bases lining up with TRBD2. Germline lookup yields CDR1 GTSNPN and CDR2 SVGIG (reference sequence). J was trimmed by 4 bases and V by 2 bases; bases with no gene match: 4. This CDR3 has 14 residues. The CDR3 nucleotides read TGTGCCTGGAGTAGTAGCGGGGGGTCAGAGACCCAGTACTTC. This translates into CAWSSSGGSETQYF.

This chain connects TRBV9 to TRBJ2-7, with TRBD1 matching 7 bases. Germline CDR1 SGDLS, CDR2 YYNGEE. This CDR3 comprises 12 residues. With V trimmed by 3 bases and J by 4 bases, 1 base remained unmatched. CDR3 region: CASSDRGYEQYF. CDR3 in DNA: TGTGCCAGCAGCGACAGGGGTTACGAGCAGTACTTC.

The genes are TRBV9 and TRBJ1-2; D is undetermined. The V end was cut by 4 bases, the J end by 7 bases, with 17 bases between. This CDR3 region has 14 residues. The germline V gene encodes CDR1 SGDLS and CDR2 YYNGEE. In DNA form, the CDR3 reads TGTGCCAGCAGCCCCCAGGCGGGGTCCGTTGGCTACACCTTC. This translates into CASSPQAGSVGYTF.

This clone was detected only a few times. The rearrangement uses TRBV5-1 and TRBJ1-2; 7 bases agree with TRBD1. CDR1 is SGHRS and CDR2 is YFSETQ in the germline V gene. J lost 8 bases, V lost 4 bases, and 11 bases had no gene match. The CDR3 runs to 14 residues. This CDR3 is CASSQGESRTGYTF. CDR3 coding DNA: TGCGCCAGCAGCCAGGGGGAGTCTAGGACGGGCTACACCTTC.

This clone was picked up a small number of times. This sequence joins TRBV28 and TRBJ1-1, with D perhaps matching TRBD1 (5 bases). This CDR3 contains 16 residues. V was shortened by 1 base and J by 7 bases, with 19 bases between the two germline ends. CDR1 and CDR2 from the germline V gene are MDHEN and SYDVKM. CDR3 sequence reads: CASSLLDPRGVGEAFF. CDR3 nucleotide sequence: TGTGCCAGCAGTTTATTGGACCCCCGGGGGGTTGGTGAAGCTTTCTTT.

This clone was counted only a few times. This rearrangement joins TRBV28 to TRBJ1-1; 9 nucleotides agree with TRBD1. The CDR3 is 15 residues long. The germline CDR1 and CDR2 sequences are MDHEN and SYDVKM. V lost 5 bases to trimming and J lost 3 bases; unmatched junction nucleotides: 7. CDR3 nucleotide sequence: TGTGCCAGCAGTGGACAGGGGAGGTCGGACACTGAAGCTTTCTTT. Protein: CASSGQGRSDTEAFF.

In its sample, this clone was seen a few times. Here the CDR3 DNA reads TGTGCCTGGAGGGGTAGACTAGCCCCCAATCAGCCCCAGCATTTT. Its protein is CAWRGRLAPNQPQHF. The V and J genes are TRBV30 and TRBJ1-5; D is undetermined. V lost 3 bases and J 3 bases, leaving 15 bases between the germline ends. This CDR3 is built from 15 residues. The germline V gene encodes CDR1 GTSNPN and CDR2 SVGIG (reference sequence).

The CDR3 DNA follows: TGTGCCAGCAGCTTACTAGCCCCCAATGAGCAGTTCTTC. This gives the protein CASSLLAPNEQFF. The rearrangement uses TRBV7-6 and TRBJ2-1; D may be TRBD2 (5 bases). This CDR3 region has 13 residues. The V end was cut by 2 bases, the J end by 6 bases, with 8 bases between. Germline loops: CDR1 SGHVS, CDR2 FNYEAQ.

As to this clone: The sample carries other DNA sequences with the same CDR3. The CDR3 DNA follows: TGCGCCAGCAGCCCGGCGGGACTACCCCAAGAGACCCAGTACTTC. Translating gives CASSPAGLPQETQYF. The chain employs TRBV5-1 and TRBJ2-5, with TRBD2 matching 7 bases. Germline V gene lookup returns CDR1 SGHRS and CDR2 YFSETQ. V was clipped by 4 bases and J by 1 base; unmatched bases: 7. The CDR3 consists of 15 residues.

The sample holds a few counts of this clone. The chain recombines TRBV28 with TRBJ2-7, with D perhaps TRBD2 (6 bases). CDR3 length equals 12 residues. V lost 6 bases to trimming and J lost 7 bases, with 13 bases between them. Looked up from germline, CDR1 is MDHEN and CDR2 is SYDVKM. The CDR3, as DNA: TGTGCCAGCAGCCATCCGGGGGAGGAGCAGTACTTC. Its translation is CASSHPGEEQYF.

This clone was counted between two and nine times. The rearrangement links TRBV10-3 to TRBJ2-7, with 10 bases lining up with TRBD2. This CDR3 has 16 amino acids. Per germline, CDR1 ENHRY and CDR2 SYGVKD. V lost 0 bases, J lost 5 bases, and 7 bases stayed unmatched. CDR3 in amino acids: CAISESKRGGLHEQYF. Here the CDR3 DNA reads TGTGCCATCAGTGAGTCGAAGCGGGGGGGCCTCCACGAGCAGTACTTC.

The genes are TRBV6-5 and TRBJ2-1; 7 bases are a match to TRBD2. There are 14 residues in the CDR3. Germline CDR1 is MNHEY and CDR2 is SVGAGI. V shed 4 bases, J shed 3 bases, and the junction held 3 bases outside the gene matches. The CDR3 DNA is TGTGCCAGCAGTTCCTCTAGCGGCTACAATGAGCAGTTCTTC. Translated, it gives CASSSSSGYNEQFF.

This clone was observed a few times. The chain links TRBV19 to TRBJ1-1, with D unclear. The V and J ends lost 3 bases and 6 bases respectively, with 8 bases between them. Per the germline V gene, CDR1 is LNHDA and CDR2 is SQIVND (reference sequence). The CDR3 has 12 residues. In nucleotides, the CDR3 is TGTGCCAGTAGTATGCGTTTGGCTGAAGCTTTCTTT. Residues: CASSMRLAEAFF.

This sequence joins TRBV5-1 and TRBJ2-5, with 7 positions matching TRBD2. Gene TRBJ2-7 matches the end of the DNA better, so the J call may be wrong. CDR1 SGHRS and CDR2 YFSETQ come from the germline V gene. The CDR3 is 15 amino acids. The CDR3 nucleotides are TGCGCCAGCAGCTTGACGGGAGGCCGTGAGGACGAGCAGTACTTC. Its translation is CASSLTGGREDEQYF.

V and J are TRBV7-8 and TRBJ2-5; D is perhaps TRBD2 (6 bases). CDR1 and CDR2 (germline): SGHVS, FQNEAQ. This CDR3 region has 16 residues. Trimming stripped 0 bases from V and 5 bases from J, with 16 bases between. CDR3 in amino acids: CASSLASLGGVETQYF. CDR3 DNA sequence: TGTGCCAGCAGCTTAGCCAGTCTTGGCGGGGTGGAGACCCAGTACTTC. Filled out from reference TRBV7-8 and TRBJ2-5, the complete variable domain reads GAGVSQSPRYKVAKRGQDVALRCDPISGHVSLFWYQQALGQGPEFLTYFQNEAQLDKSGLPSDRFFAERPEGSVSTLKIQRTQQEDSAVYLCASSLASLGGVETQYFGPGTRLLVL.

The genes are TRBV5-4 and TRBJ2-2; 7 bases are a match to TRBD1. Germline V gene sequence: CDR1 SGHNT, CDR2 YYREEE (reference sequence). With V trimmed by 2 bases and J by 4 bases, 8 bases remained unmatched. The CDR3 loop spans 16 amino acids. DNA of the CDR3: TGTGCCAGCAGCTTCGGGCAACAGGGGACCACCGGGGAGCTGTTTTTT. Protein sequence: CASSFGQQGTTGELFF. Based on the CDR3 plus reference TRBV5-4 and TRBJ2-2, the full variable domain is ETGVTQSPTHLIKTRGQQVTLRCSSQSGHNTVSWYQQALGQGPQFIFQYYREEENGRGNFPPRFSGLQFPNYSSELNVNALELDDSALYLCASSFGQQGTTGELFFGEGSRLTVL.

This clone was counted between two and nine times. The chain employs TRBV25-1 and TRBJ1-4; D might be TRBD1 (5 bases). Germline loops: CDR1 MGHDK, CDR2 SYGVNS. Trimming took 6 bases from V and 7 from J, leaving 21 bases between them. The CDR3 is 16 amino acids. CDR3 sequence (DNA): TGTGCCAGCAGCGGGGACTCTGGAATGCCCCCTGAAAAACTGTTTTTT. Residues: CASSGDSGMPPEKLFF.

The CDR3 nucleotides are TGTGCCTGGAGCCGGGACAGCAAATATCAGCCCCAGCATTTT. Translated: CAWSRDSKYQPQHF. The V call is TRBV30, the J call TRBJ1-5, with 7 nucleotides matching TRBD1. This CDR3 comprises 14 residues. CDR1 and CDR2 from the germline V gene are GTSNPN and SVGIG (reference sequence). Trimming removed 3 bases from V and 5 bases from J; junction bases left unmatched: 7.

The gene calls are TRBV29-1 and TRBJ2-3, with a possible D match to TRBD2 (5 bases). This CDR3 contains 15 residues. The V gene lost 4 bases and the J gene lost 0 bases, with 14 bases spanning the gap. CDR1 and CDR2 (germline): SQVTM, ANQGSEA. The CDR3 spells CSVASRHSSTDTQYF. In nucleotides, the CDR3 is TGCAGCGTTGCTAGCAGACATTCTAGCACAGATACGCAGTATTTT.

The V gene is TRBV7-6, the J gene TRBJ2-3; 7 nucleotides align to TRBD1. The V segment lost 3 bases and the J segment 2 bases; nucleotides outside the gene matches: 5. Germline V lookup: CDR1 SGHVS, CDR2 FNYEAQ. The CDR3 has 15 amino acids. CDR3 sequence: CASSLRQGTTDTQYF. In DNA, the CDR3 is TGTGCCAGCAGCTTGAGACAGGGAACCACAGATACGCAGTATTTT.

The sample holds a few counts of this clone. The CDR3 DNA follows: TGTGCCAGCAGTTTATACACAACCTACGAGCAGTACTTC. Its translation is CASSLYTTYEQYF. The V and J genes are TRBV27 and TRBJ2-7; D call uncertain. The CDR3 consists of 13 residues. From germline, CDR1 is MNHEY and CDR2 SMNVEV (reference sequence). V dropped 1 base and J dropped 2 bases, with 6 bases sitting between them.

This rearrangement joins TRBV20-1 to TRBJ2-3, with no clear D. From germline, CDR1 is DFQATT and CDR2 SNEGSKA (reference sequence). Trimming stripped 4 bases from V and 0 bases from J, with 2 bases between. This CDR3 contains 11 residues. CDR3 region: CSATSTDTQYF. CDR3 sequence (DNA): TGCAGTGCTACTAGCACAGATACGCAGTATTTT.

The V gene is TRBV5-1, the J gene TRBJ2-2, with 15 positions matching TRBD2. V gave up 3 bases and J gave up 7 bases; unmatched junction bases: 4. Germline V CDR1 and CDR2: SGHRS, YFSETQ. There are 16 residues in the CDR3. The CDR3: CASSWTSGREGGELFF. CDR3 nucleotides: TGCGCCAGCAGCTGGACTAGCGGGAGGGAAGGCGGGGAGCTGTTTTTT.

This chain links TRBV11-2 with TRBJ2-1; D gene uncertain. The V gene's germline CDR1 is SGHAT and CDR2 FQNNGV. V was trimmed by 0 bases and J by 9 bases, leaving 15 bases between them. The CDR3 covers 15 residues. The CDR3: CASSLEKISLREQFF. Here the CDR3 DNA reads TGTGCCAGCAGCTTAGAGAAGATCTCCCTGCGTGAGCAGTTCTTC.

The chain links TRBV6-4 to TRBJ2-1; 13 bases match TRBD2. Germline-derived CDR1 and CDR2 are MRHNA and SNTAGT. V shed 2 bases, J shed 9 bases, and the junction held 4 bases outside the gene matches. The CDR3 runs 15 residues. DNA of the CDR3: TGTGCCAGCAGTGACGAGGGACTAGCGGGAACTGAGCAGTTCTTC. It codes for CASSDEGLAGTEQFF.